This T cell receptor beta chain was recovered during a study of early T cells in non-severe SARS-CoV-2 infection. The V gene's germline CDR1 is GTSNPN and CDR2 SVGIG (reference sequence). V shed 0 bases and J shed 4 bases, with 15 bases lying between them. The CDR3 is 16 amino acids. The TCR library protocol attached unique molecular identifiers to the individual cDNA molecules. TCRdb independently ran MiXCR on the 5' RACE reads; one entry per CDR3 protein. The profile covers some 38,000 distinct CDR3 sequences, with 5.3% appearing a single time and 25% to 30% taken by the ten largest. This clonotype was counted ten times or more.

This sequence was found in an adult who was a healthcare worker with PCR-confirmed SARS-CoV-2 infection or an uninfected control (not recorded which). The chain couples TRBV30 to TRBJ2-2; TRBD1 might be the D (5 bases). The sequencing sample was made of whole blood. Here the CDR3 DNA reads TGTGCCTGGAGTGTACAAAGGGGCGCCGGCACCGGGGAGCTGTTTTTT. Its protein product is CAWSVQRGAGTGELFF.